Following are 3 T cell receptor beta chains from one sample sequenced in a study of glioma-infiltrating T cells after dendritic cell vaccination. Clones were read by immunoSEQ multiplex PCR, and TCRdb kept only the in-frame ones, dropping some. This sample yields 85,000 to 100,000 clones, of which about 85% are seen a single time; around 8% belongs to the top ten. Time point reported: after dendritic cell vaccination, including at tumor progression/relapse. The sequences come from blood, collected after dendritic cell vaccination. The receptor set was obtained from a human donor with glioblastoma.

J is TRBJ1-1 and V is TRBV5-6; D possibly corresponds to TRBD1 (6 bases). V dropped 4 bases and J dropped 2 bases, with 15 bases sitting between them. The germline V gene has CDR1 SGHDT and CDR2 YYEEEE. The CDR3 is 15 residues long. Here the CDR3 reads CASSAGGTPNTEAFF. The CDR3, as DNA: TGTGCCAGCAGCGCGGGGGGGACACCCAACACTGAAGCTTTCTTT.

V is TRBV7-2 and J is TRBJ2-5; TRBD2 agrees at 8 bases. Losses at the gene ends were 5 bases for V and 4 bases for J; bases not matched to a gene: 6. Germline V gene sequence: CDR1 SGHTA, CDR2 FQGNSA. The CDR3 covers 14 residues. CDR3 sequence reads: CASSLRGGRETQYF. The CDR3 DNA sequence: TGTGCCAGCAGCCTCCGGGGGGGCCGAGAGACCCAGTACTTC.

The chain is built from TRBV4-1 and TRBJ1-1, with D unclear. This CDR3 comprises 14 residues. Looked up from germline, CDR1 is MGHRA and CDR2 is YSYEKL. Trimming stripped 0 bases from V and 8 bases from J, with 13 bases between. As DNA, the CDR3 is TGCGCCAGCAGCCAAGACACAGCGGGGTTCGAAGCTTTCTTT. Translation gives CASSQDTAGFEAFF.